Sequencing of this TCR beta chain was carried out in a study of blood T cell repertoires in COVID-19. The V and J ends lost 10 bases and 2 bases, in that order; junction bases with no gene match: 5. The CDR3 length is 13 residues. Germline V CDR1 and CDR2: SNHLY, FYNNEI. Assay used: immunoSEQ multiplex PCR; TCRdb lists only in-frame clones, some missing. The data show fewer than 250,000 clones, approximately 90% seen once. The sequenced sample was PBMCs or T cells enriched from blood (not recorded which). V is TRBV2 and J is TRBJ1-1; 9 nucleotides match TRBD1. The source is a woman aged 25 to 39 with acute COVID-19. CDR3 DNA: TGTGCCACACACAGGGGGCAAAACACTGAAGCTTTCTTT. Translated, it gives CATHRGQNTEAFF.